Listed below are T cell receptor beta chains from one sample, sequenced in a study of T cell responses to AZD1222 COVID-19 vaccine. TCRdb's table, derived via immunoSEQ multiplex PCR, lists solely in-frame clones and lacks some. Found here are about 180,000 clones, just under 95% of them singletons; the top ten hold around 0.98%. The sample was peripheral blood, taken 28 days after the second dose of the MenACWY control vaccine. These receptors all come from an adult who received the MenACWY meningococcal vaccine as a control. Each CDR3 is given with its conserved first and last residue. The D gene is left open where the match is weak. Only part of the rows carry a size: once, few, many, or a class if the clone is expanded.

D	size	V	J	CDR3	DNA
TRBD2	once	TRBV27	TRBJ2-5	CASSPPGLAGVGTQYF	TGTGCCAGCAGTCCCCCGGGACTAGCGGGGGTAGGGACCCAGTACTTC
TRBD1	-	TRBV7-2	TRBJ1-6	CASSLNDRVKGSPLHF	TGTGCCAGCAGCTTAAACGACAGGGTCAAAGGGTCACCCCTCCACTTT
-	-	TRBV19	TRBJ1-5	CASTAQGRNQPQHF	TGTGCCAGTACAGCCCAGGGGCGCAATCAGCCCCAGCATTTT
TRBD1	-	TRBV2	TRBJ1-6	CASSEEGANNSPLHF	TGTGCCAGCAGTGAAGAGGGGGCCAATAATTCACCCCTCCACTTT
-	-	TRBV3-1/TRBV3-2	TRBJ1-2	CASRTGRGGYTF	TGTGCCAGCCGAACAGGGAGGGGAGGCTACACCTTC
-	-	TRBV2	TRBJ2-1	CASSPDRVGGSYNEQFF	TGTGCCAGCAGCCCGGACAGAGTTGGAGGCTCCTACAATGAGCAGTTCTTC
-	-	TRBV7-2	TRBJ1-1	CASSPGLTEAFF	TGTGCCAGCAGCCCCGGACTCACTGAAGCTTTCTTT
TRBD1	few	TRBV7-9	TRBJ1-3	CASSAAGTGGARSGNTIYF	TGTGCCAGCAGCGCCGCCGGGACAGGGGGCGCACGCTCTGGAAACACCATATATTTT
TRBD1	-	TRBV28	TRBJ1-6	CASSPLRTGGLHF	TGTGCCAGCAGTCCCTTAAGGACAGGGGGACTCCACTTT
-	-	TRBV30	TRBJ1-6	CAVQGTDNSPLHF	TGTGCCGTCCAGGGGACCGACAATTCACCCCTCCACTTT
-	-	TRBV5-6	TRBJ1-1	CASSSTPLAIEAFF	TGTGCCAGCAGCTCGACTCCCCTTGCGATAGAAGCTTTCTTT
TRBD1	-	TRBV5-5	TRBJ2-7	CASSLNGNRGLPYEQYF	TGTGCCAGCAGCCTAAACGGAAACAGGGGATTACCCTACGAGCAGTACTTC
-	-	TRBV6-2/TRBV6-3	TRBJ1-1	CASSYLDGEAFF	TGTGCCAGCAGTTACCTCGATGGGGAAGCTTTCTTT